The rows below give T cell receptor beta chains drawn from one sample of a study of T cells of healthy individuals. TCRdb ran MiXCR on the 5' RACE reads and lists one entry per CDR3 protein. This table holds 65,000 to 95,000 distinct CDR3 sequences, approximately 4.7% found once. Every receptor here comes from a female donor in good health. CDR3s include the opening cysteine and the closing phenylalanine or tryptophan. The order of the fields is J gene, D gene, V gene, clone size, CDR3 protein, CDR3 DNA. A D gene is named only where the DNA matches it firmly. Size tells how often a clone was seen (once, few, many) or the class of an expanded clone, and some rows leave it out.

>TRBJ1-4|.|TRBV4-1|few
CASSQEDSLNEKLFF
TGCGCCAGCAGCCAAGAGGACAGCCTTAATGAAAAACTGTTTTTT
>TRBJ2-5|.|TRBV5-4|many
CASSSRSYQETQYF
TGTGCCAGCAGCTCCCGGTCCTACCAAGAGACCCAGTACTTC
>TRBJ2-1|.|TRBV4-2|many
CASSQVGTGDRSYNEQFF
TGTGCCAGCAGCCAAGTGGGCACGGGAGACCGCTCCTACAATGAGCAGTTCTTC
>TRBJ1-4|.|TRBV19|many
CASKAQPRNNEKLFF
TGTGCCAGTAAAGCACAGCCGAGAAATAATGAAAAACTGTTTTTT
>TRBJ1-4|.|TRBV27|.
CASSHLGGGGEKLFF
TGTGCCAGCAGCCATTTGGGAGGGGGGGGCGAAAAACTGTTTTTT
>TRBJ2-2|.|TRBV30|many
CAWRLSGTRGELFF
TGTGCCTGGAGACTTTCAGGGACGAGGGGGGAGCTGTTTTTT
>TRBJ1-2|.|TRBV12-3/TRBV12-4|.
CASSVDGGTYGYTF
TGTGCCAGCAGTGTCGATGGGGGGACCTATGGCTACACCTTC
>TRBJ1-4|TRBD1|TRBV10-3|.
CAISDDRGQKLFF
TGTGCCATCAGTGATGACAGGGGGCAAAAACTGTTTTTT
>TRBJ2-7|.|TRBV7-9|many
CASSLDTSYEQYF
TGTGCCAGCAGCTTAGATACCAGCTACGAGCAGTACTTC
>TRBJ1-1|.|TRBV4-1|few
CASSQVPGNTEAFF
TGCGCCAGCAGCCAAGTTCCCGGGAACACTGAAGCTTTCTTT
>TRBJ2-7|.|TRBV20-1|many
CSASPTPGAGPLYEQYF
TGCAGTGCTAGCCCTACGCCGGGGGCAGGACCCCTCTACGAGCAGTACTTC
>TRBJ1-5|TRBD1|TRBV6-5|few
CASSYTGGFGQPQHF
TGTGCCAGCAGTTACACAGGGGGCTTTGGTCAGCCCCAGCATTTT
>TRBJ2-5|.|TRBV12-3/TRBV12-4|many
CASSLYGGGETQYF
TGTGCCAGCAGTTTATATGGCGGTGGAGAGACCCAGTACTTC
>TRBJ2-1|.|TRBV27|many
CASSLGRTIHEQFF
TGTGCCAGCAGTTTAGGTAGGACCATCCATGAGCAGTTCTTC
>TRBJ1-1|TRBD1|TRBV20-1|many
CSVRQGNLNTEAFF
TGCAGCGTGCGACAGGGCAACTTGAACACTGAAGCTTTCTTT
>TRBJ1-4|.|TRBV30|.
CAWRNEGVWSNEKLFF
TGTGCCTGGAGGAACGAAGGGGTTTGGAGTAATGAAAAACTGTTTTTT
>TRBJ2-1|TRBD2|TRBV4-3|many
CASSRLASGSNEQFF
TGCGCCAGCAGCCGGTTGGCTAGCGGGAGCAATGAGCAGTTCTTC
>TRBJ2-5|TRBD2|TRBV4-3|many
CASSQRGGGTTAETQYF
TGCGCCAGCAGCCAAAGGGGCGGAGGGACTACAGCGGAGACCCAGTACTTC
>TRBJ1-5|.|TRBV4-3|.
CASSQARFQPQHF
TGCGCCAGCAGCCAAGCGCGCTTTCAGCCCCAGCATTTT
>TRBJ1-2|.|TRBV7-2|few
CASSLEMTTGRSYGYTF
TGTGCCAGCAGCTTAGAAATGACGACAGGCCGTAGCTATGGCTACACCTTC
>TRBJ2-4|TRBD1|TRBV28|many
CASSFAGQGGIQYF
TGTGCCAGCAGTTTTGCGGGACAGGGTGGCATTCAGTACTTC
>TRBJ2-3|.|TRBV28|many
CASSPTKAVPHTQYF
TGTGCCAGCAGTCCTACTAAAGCGGTCCCCCATACGCAGTATTTT
>TRBJ2-7|.|TRBV6-2/TRBV6-3|many
CASSYSEGDYEQYF
TGTGCCAGCAGTTATTCGGAAGGGGACTACGAGCAGTACTTC
>TRBJ1-2|.|TRBV28|many
CASSLSGASGDYGYTF
TGTGCCAGCAGCCTCAGTGGGGCGTCAGGGGACTATGGCTACACCTTC
>TRBJ1-1|.|TRBV10-2|few
CASSDPSGAFF
TGCGCCAGCAGTGATCCGAGTGGAGCTTTCTTT
>TRBJ1-1|TRBD1|TRBV18|many
CASSAGQERNTEAFF
TGTGCCAGCTCAGCAGGACAGGAGAGGAACACTGAAGCTTTCTTT
>TRBJ2-3|TRBD2|TRBV4-3|many
CASSQESSGRGLDTQYF
TGCGCCAGCAGCCAAGAGTCTAGCGGGAGAGGTTTAGATACGCAGTATTTT
>TRBJ2-3|.|TRBV13|few
CASSSSVNGNTDTQYF
TGTGCCAGCAGTTCTAGCGTAAACGGAAACACAGATACGCAGTATTTT
>TRBJ2-7|.|TRBV7-8|many
CASSFGQGSAYEQYF
TGTGCCAGCAGCTTCGGGCAGGGAAGTGCCTACGAGCAGTACTTC
>TRBJ2-7|TRBD2|TRBV12-3/TRBV12-4|many
CASSSTSGSYEQYF
TGTGCCAGCAGTTCCACTAGCGGGAGTTACGAGCAGTACTTC
>TRBJ2-2|.|TRBV6-2/TRBV6-3|many
CASRRNYPTGELFF
TGTGCCAGCAGACGGAATTACCCAACCGGGGAGCTGTTTTTT
>TRBJ2-5|.|TRBV30|many
CAWSEGLGETQYF
TGTGCCTGGAGTGAAGGCTTGGGTGAGACCCAGTACTTC
>TRBJ2-3|.|TRBV7-2|many
CASSPPGGAGMNTQYF
TGTGCCAGCAGCCCCCCCGGGGGCGCGGGGATGAATACGCAGTATTTT
>TRBJ2-7|TRBD1|TRBV29-1|.
CSVGQGDYEQYF
TGCAGCGTTGGACAGGGCGACTACGAGCAGTACTTC
>TRBJ2-3|.|TRBV4-3|many
CASSQDPAGTQYF
TGCGCCAGCAGCCAAGACCCAGCAGGCACGCAGTATTTT
>TRBJ1-1|.|TRBV30|.
CAWSEKRGGEAFF
TGTGCCTGGAGTGAAAAGAGGGGAGGTGAAGCTTTCTTT
>TRBJ1-5|TRBD1|TRBV7-9|few
CASSRGQGNQPQHF
TGTGCCAGCAGCCGGGGACAGGGCAATCAGCCCCAGCATTTT
>TRBJ2-1|TRBD1|TRBV15|many
CATSRRTGLRNEQFF
TGTGCCACCAGCAGACGGACAGGGTTGAGGAATGAGCAGTTCTTC
>TRBJ2-7|.|TRBV28|few
CASRVGGPLYEQYF
TGTGCCAGCAGGGTTGGTGGCCCCCTCTACGAGCAGTACTTC
>TRBJ2-3|TRBD2|TRBV5-5|many
CASSLERGRASTDTQYF
TGTGCCAGCAGCTTGGAACGCGGGAGGGCTAGCACAGATACGCAGTATTTT
>TRBJ2-2|TRBD1|TRBV19|.
CASSLQGSNTGELFF
TGTGCCAGTAGCCTACAGGGGTCAAACACCGGGGAGCTGTTTTTT
>TRBJ2-7|.|TRBV10-3|.
CAISGGSGWGEQYF
TGTGCCATCAGTGGTGGCTCCGGTTGGGGGGAGCAGTACTTC
>TRBJ1-5|.|TRBV4-3|many
CASSQGTELGPQHF
TGCGCCAGCAGCCAAGGGACGGAGCTAGGGCCCCAGCATTTT
>TRBJ2-1|TRBD2|TRBV27|many
CASSPSRAGGDEQFF
TGTGCCAGCAGTCCCAGTAGAGCGGGAGGGGATGAGCAGTTCTTC
>TRBJ1-1|.|TRBV7-2|many
CASSFSGNTEAFF
TGTGCCAGCAGCTTCTCTGGGAACACTGAAGCTTTCTTT
>TRBJ2-3|TRBD2|TRBV5-6|many
CASSLGPPSGRYTDTQYF
TGTGCCAGCAGCTTGGGTCCCCCTAGCGGGAGGTACACAGATACGCAGTATTTT
>TRBJ2-7|TRBD2|TRBV14|many
CASSQTSGTRHEQYF
TGTGCCAGCAGCCAGACTAGCGGTACCCGTCACGAGCAGTACTTC